This TCR beta chain was sequenced for a study of patients and donors after allogeneic stem cell transplantation. The CDR3 contains 18 residues. Germline assignment: CDR1 MNHNY and CDR2 SVGAGI (reference sequence). V dropped 6 bases and J dropped 0 bases, with 20 bases sitting between them. TCRdb re-analysed the RT-PCR reads in MiXCR, keeping a single row per CDR3 protein. The sample yields about 74,000 distinct CDR3 sequences, approximately 26% seen once. This receptor was taken from a human donor who was either an allogeneic HSCT recipient or a stem cell or donor lymphocyte infusion donor (not recorded which). It is not recorded whose cells these are; they may come from a transplant donor. This chain links TRBV6-6 with TRBJ1-4, with D maybe TRBD1 (6 bases). Material for sequencing was blood, either unsorted or a sorted T cell fraction (not recorded which). For the CDR3, the DNA is TGTGCCAGCAGAACTACGCACGGACAGTCCTCAACTAATGAAAAACTGTTTTTT. This codes for CASRTTHGQSSTNEKLFF.